This TCR beta chain was documented in a study of blood T cell repertoires in COVID-19. Study context: Samples representing acute and convalescent COVID-19 were sourced from the United States, Italy and Spain.

Using immunoSEQ multiplex PCR, the repertoire was profiled, and TCRdb retains in-frame clones only, with some absent. Found here are around 94,000 clones, around four fifths of them singletons; the top ten hold nearly 3.5%. The CDR3 runs to 18 residues. The ends lost 5 bases at V and 0 bases at J; junction bases unmatched: 8. Germline-derived CDR1 and CDR2 are SEHNR and FQNEAQ (reference sequence). V is TRBV7-9 and J is TRBJ2-1; TRBD2 agrees at 12 bases. The source is a man between 45 and 60 years old with acute or convalescent COVID-19. Specimen: peripheral blood. CDR3 amino acids: CASSAGLAGRSSYNEQFF. As DNA, the CDR3 is TGTGCCAGCAGCGCAGGACTAGCGGGAAGGAGCTCCTACAATGAGCAGTTCTTC.